These 4 T cell receptor beta chains were sequenced from one sample in a study of beta chain features in type 1 diabetes. The isolated RNA, all of it, was reverse transcribed, so expressed TCRB transcripts were what got sequenced. TCRdb's copy holds only in-frame clones and misses some; the assay was immunoSEQ multiplex PCR. The sample has a few hundred thousand clones; about 15% are singletons. Sequenced input: naive CD4+ T cells from blood. The receptor source for this set is a woman under 30 in good health.

CDR3 in amino acids: CASSSTASTDTQYF. The CDR3 coding sequence is TGTGCCAGCAGCTCGACAGCTAGCACAGATACGCAGTATTTT. This sequence joins TRBV7-2 and TRBJ2-3; D is perhaps TRBD1 (5 bases). V lost 4 bases and J lost 0, with 8 bases in between. This CDR3 region has 14 residues. Germline loops: CDR1 SGHTA, CDR2 FQGNSA.

The chain uses TRBV30 and TRBJ1-1; D is unresolved. The germline V gene has CDR1 GTSNPN and CDR2 SVGIG (reference sequence). V lost 3 bases and J 0 bases, leaving 11 bases between the germline ends. This CDR3 has 14 residues. The CDR3 region is CAWRGGNMNTEAFF. CDR3 sequence (DNA): TGTGCCTGGAGGGGAGGCAACATGAACACTGAAGCTTTCTTT. Filled out from reference TRBV30 and TRBJ1-1, the complete variable domain reads SQTIHQWPATLVQPVGSPLSLECTVEGTSNPNLYWYRQAAGRGLQLLFYSVGIGQISSEVPQNLSASRPQDRQFILSSKKLLLSDSGFYLCAWRGGNMNTEAFFGQGTRLTVV.

V and J are TRBV28 and TRBJ2-7; 7 nucleotides line up with TRBD1. J was trimmed by 5 bases and V by 7 bases; bases with no gene match: 17. The CDR3 contains 16 residues. The germline V gene encodes CDR1 MDHEN and CDR2 SYDVKM. Here the CDR3 reads CASIRSGWQGVDEQYF. Here the CDR3 DNA reads TGTGCCAGCATTCGTTCAGGGTGGCAGGGGGTGGACGAGCAGTACTTC.

The chain carries TRBV30 and TRBJ2-1, with 7 nucleotides matching TRBD2. This CDR3 is 15 amino acids long. With V trimmed by 4 bases and J by 0 bases, 6 bases remained unmatched. Germline CDR1 GTSNPN, CDR2 SVGIG (reference sequence). Here the CDR3 reads CAWIGRRGSYNEQFF. CDR3 nucleotides: TGTGCCTGGATCGGGAGGAGGGGCTCCTACAATGAGCAGTTCTTC.